This entry lists 13 T cell receptor beta chains sequenced from one sample in a study of cytomegalovirus exposure and HLA in healthy donors. Data came from immunoSEQ multiplex PCR; TCRdb stores just in-frame clones and leaves some out. The sample includes more than 150,000 clones, 85% to 90% of them seen just once. Material for sequencing was PBMCs. These receptors were taken from a man between 18 and 29 years old in good health and CMV-seronegative.

The chain carries TRBV5-1 and TRBJ2-3; 11 nucleotides align to TRBD2. Germline CDR1 and CDR2: SGHRS and YFSETQ. The CDR3 contains 15 residues. V was clipped by 4 bases and J by 9 bases; unmatched bases: 10. In DNA form, the CDR3 reads TGCGCCAGCAGCCGTGGGACTAGCGGCCCAGGCACGCAGTATTTT. Protein: CASSRGTSGPGTQYF.

The gene calls are TRBV5-6 and TRBJ1-1; D gene unclear. Deletions cut 4 bases from V and 2 bases from J, with 12 bases between. The germline V gene has CDR1 SGHDT and CDR2 YYEEEE. The CDR3 spans 14 residues. In DNA form, the CDR3 reads TGTGCCAGCAGCCTTGGAGGGAGAAACACTGAAGCTTTCTTT. Protein product: CASSLGGRNTEAFF. The entire variable domain, with the rest obtained from reference TRBV5-6 and TRBJ1-1, is as follows: DAGVTQSPTHLIKTRGQQVTLRCSPKSGHDTVSWYQQALGQGPQFIFQYYEEEERQRGNFPDRFSGHQFPNYSSELNVNALLLGDSALYLCASSLGGRNTEAFFGQGTRLTVV.

The chain carries TRBV7-8 and TRBJ2-7; TRBD1 might be the D (5 bases). Trimming left V 7 bases short and J 6 bases short, with 19 bases between. The CDR3 has 14 amino acids. The germline CDR1 and CDR2 sequences are SGHVS and FQNEAQ. Here the CDR3 reads CASTPGQGIGEQYF. The CDR3 nucleotides are TGTGCCAGCACCCCCGGGCAGGGCATAGGCGAGCAGTACTTC.

The chain couples TRBV18 to TRBJ1-6; TRBD1 is a possible D gene (5 bases). CDR3 length: 15 amino acids. V was clipped by 5 bases and J by 7 bases, with 15 bases between them. Per germline, CDR1 KGHSH and CDR2 LQKENI. The CDR3 region is CASSGSGTRNSPLHF. As DNA, the CDR3 is TGTGCCAGCTCAGGATCGGGGACTAGGAATTCACCCCTCCACTTT.

The V and J genes are TRBV28 and TRBJ2-7; a weak D match, TRBD1 (6 bases). The CDR3 sequence is 14 residues long. Trimming took off 10 bases at V and 4 bases at J, with 20 bases between the two ends. Germline V CDR1 and CDR2: MDHEN, SYDVKM. The CDR3 DNA is TGTGCCACCAGGCAGCTCAGGGGTGGTTACGAGCAGTACGTC. It is translated as CATRQLRGGYEQYV.

The V gene is TRBV19, the J gene TRBJ2-5; D is perhaps TRBD1 (6 bases). The CDR3 spans 14 residues. V was shortened by 3 bases and J by 1 base, with 9 bases between the two germline ends. The germline V gene encodes CDR1 LNHDA and CDR2 SQIVND (reference sequence). As DNA, the CDR3 is TGTGCCAGTAGTATCACAGGGTCCCAAGAGACCCAGTACTTC. Protein sequence: CASSITGSQETQYF.

The rearrangement links TRBV6-6 to TRBJ2-7, with 8 bases matching TRBD1. Germline lookup yields CDR1 MNHNY and CDR2 SVGAGI (reference sequence). This CDR3 region has 14 residues. With 4 bases clipped from V and 2 bases from J, the junction kept 4 bases outside the gene matches. The CDR3 DNA sequence: TGTGCCAGCAGTTCGGGACAGGCAACCTACGAGCAGTACTTC. This encodes CASSSGQATYEQYF.

The V call is TRBV10-1, the J call TRBJ2-3; 9 nucleotides line up with TRBD2. Trimming at V came to 3 bases and at J to 6 bases, leaving 7 bases not matched to a gene. The CDR3 loop spans 15 amino acids. Germline V gives CDR1 WNHNN, CDR2 SYGVQD (reference sequence). The CDR3 region has the DNA TGCGCCAGCAGTGACATGACTAGCGGTAGGGATACGCAGTATTTT. Its protein is CASSDMTSGRDTQYF.

V gene TRBV4-1 combines with J gene TRBJ2-3; possible D gene TRBD1, 6 bases. The CDR3 is made up of 15 amino acids. Germline CDR1 reads MGHRA; CDR2 reads YSYEKL. The germline V and J ends were trimmed by 0 bases and 2 bases, with 9 bases remaining between them. The CDR3 here is CASSQEGGNTDTQYF. CDR3 nucleotides: TGCGCCAGCAGCCAAGAAGGGGGAAACACAGATACGCAGTATTTT.

V is TRBV27 and J is TRBJ2-7, with D maybe TRBD2 (6 bases). V lost 4 bases and J lost 3, with 10 bases in between. CDR3 length: 13 residues. Germline CDR1 and CDR2: MNHEY and SMNVEV (reference sequence). The CDR3 sequence: CASSWGDFYEQYF. The CDR3 DNA follows: TGTGCCAGCAGTTGGGGGGACTTCTACGAGCAGTACTTC.

The J gene is TRBJ1-1, the V gene TRBV19; 9 nucleotides line up with TRBD1. Per germline, CDR1 LNHDA and CDR2 SQIVND (reference sequence). The CDR3 is 16 residues long. With V trimmed by 7 bases and J by 1 base, 10 bases remained unmatched. The CDR3 DNA sequence: TGTGCCAGTACCTCACCTCGGACAGGGGAGAACACTGAAGCTTTCTTT. Translation: CASTSPRTGENTEAFF.

The chain combines TRBV7-2 with TRBJ1-3; a possible D gene is TRBD1 (5 bases). Between the trimmed V and J ends, which lost 1 base and 1 base, there was a span of 11 bases. This CDR3 is built from 16 residues. The V gene's germline CDR1 is SGHTA and CDR2 FQGNSA. The CDR3: CASSLVGSGSGNTIYF. CDR3 in DNA: TGTGCCAGCAGCTTAGTAGGGTCAGGGTCTGGAAACACCATATATTTT.

The gene calls are TRBV6-5 and TRBJ2-7; a weak D match, TRBD2 (5 bases). CDR1 and CDR2 from the germline V gene are MNHEY and SVGAGI. The V end lost 0 bases, the J end lost 2 bases, and 14 bases lay between the germline ends. This CDR3 is 16 amino acids long. The CDR3 region has the DNA TGTGCCAGCAGTTACTCGGAGGCGCCCATCCCCTACGAGCAGTACTTC. Translation gives CASSYSEAPIPYEQYF.